This TCR beta chain was observed in a study of blood T cell repertoires in COVID-19. Background on the study: Sample material is recorded as cDNA or gDNA derived from T cells, B-cell-depleted T cells, or PBMCs.

Method: immunoSEQ multiplex PCR; TCRdb's copy keeps in-frame clones and lacks some. The sample lists about 120,000 clones, roughly 69% occurring once. CDR1 and CDR2 (germline): SGHRS, YFSETQ. This CDR3 has 13 residues. Trimming took 0 bases from V and 5 from J, leaving 9 bases between them. The origin of this receptor is a woman in her seventies with acute or convalescent COVID-19. The chain couples TRBV5-1 to TRBJ2-7, with D maybe TRBD1 (6 bases). Input material: peripheral blood. This chain's CDR3 is CASSLGRGDEQYF. CDR3 DNA sequence: TGCGCCAGCAGCTTGGGCAGGGGTGACGAGCAGTACTTC.